This T cell receptor (beta chain) was recovered during a study of OX40 agonist ivuxolimab in advanced cancers. Context from the whole study: Ivuxolimab, which targeted the costimulatory receptor OX40 (CD134), was an agonistic, fully human IgG2 monoclonal antibody. Prior anti-PD-1, anti-PD-L1 or anti-CTLA-4 therapy was permitted, and checkpoint inhibitors had been received by 30% to 40% of dose-escalation patients. Intravenous ivuxolimab was administered to patients every 2 weeks at six dose levels: 0.01, 0.1, 0.3, 1.5, 3 and 10 mg/kg. The paper covers the monotherapy dose-escalation part of the phase I ivuxolimab trial, which included N of about 56 patients. Of the 50 to 55 dose-escalation patients, hepatocellular carcinoma was present in 19, melanoma in approximately 15, renal cell carcinoma in 9 and head and neck cancer in 9. Peripheral TCRbeta sequencing was intended to test whether TCR sequence diversity was altered and clonal T-cell expansion was caused by ivuxolimab. Partial responses were achieved by three dose-escalation patients, of whom one had hepatocellular carcinoma and two had cutaneous melanoma. The dose-escalation cohort was over 70% male with a mean age of 60 years, ranging from roughly 23 to 80. The paper as a whole reports these results and caveats: Low levels of normalized T-cell clonal expansion were also seen in some patients who did not respond. The antigen specificity of the clonally expanded peripheral T cells was not determined. Clonal expansion of both CD4+ and CD8+ blood T cells was observed from baseline to week 6 at doses 0.1 to 3.0 mg/kg. On average, CD8+ T cells showed more expanded clones than CD4+ T cells after ivuxolimab. In the 0.1-3.0 mg/kg groups, partial responders were among the patients with the lowest normalized peripheral clonal expansion, particularly in CD8+ T cells.

CDR1 and CDR2, per the germline V gene, are SGHRS and YFSETQ. Between the V and J ends, shortened by 5 bases and 8 bases respectively, the junction contains 20 bases. The CDR3 covers 15 residues, taking in both the cysteine and the phenylalanine. Only the CDR3 region is kept as DNA, spanning 45 bases read in frame from base 1. Genomic DNA was extracted from sorted cells for sequencing of the TCRbeta CDR3 region. The immunoSEQ Assay was used for sequencing of TCRbeta CDR3 regions. TCRdb took over this immuneACCESS table, retaining in-frame rearrangements with V and J assigned. Such tables are incomplete; in checked studies, under half of the missing clones stem from an unresolved V gene, and the remainder is unexplained. The sample data list tens of thousands of clones, and around 84% of these were observed just once. Less than 35% of the sample comes from the top ten. Note on this clone: This receptor's antigen is unknown. Base qualities were left out, and no much larger clone turns up one base away.

The trial excluded patients who had a history of autoimmune disease or were on systemic immunosuppression. Peripheral blood for TCR sequencing was collected from all dose cohorts at baseline, on cycle 4 day 1, and on cycle 7 day 1. The samples were taken from a phase I, first-in-human, multicenter, open-label dose-escalation trial of ivuxolimab. Adults with locally advanced or metastatic melanoma, renal cell, hepatocellular, or head and neck squamous cell carcinoma were enrolled in the trial. Before TCR sequencing, CD4+ T cells and CD8+ T cells were sorted from peripheral blood as separate populations.

The clonotype was recovered from an adult with an advanced solid tumor such as melanoma, head and neck, liver or kidney cancer. This specimen was CD4+ or CD8+ T cells sorted from blood, taken in a trial of the OX40 agonist ivuxolimab. The chain is encoded by TRBV5-1 joined to TRBJ2-1; matching of 6 bases hints at TRBD2 as the D gene. The encoded CDR3 is CASRSGLPGGDEQFF. The nucleotide sequence is TGCGCCAGCAGATCAGGGCTACCAGGCGGGGATGAGCAGTTCTTC.